The clone carrying this TCR beta chain was observed at least ten times. Time point in this sample: persistent/refractory GD, antithyroid drugs over 5 years with positive TRAb. Construction of the TCR library relied on RNA isolated from PBMCs. Peripheral blood, 8.5 to 10 milliliters per patient, was collected in EDTA tubes. The sample is drawn from a study of regulatory T cells in long-lasting Graves disease. Building the TCR beta libraries relied on iRepertoire HTBI primers, and CDR3 regions underwent Arm-PCR. TCRdb re-called the multiplex PCR reads with MiXCR, one entry per CDR3 protein. Here the sample spans roughly 700,000 distinct CDR3 sequences, around 30% being singletons. The length of the CDR3 is 14 residues. The V gene's germline CDR1 is MNHNS and CDR2 SASEGT. Trimming took off 8 bases at V and 1 base at J, with 9 bases between the two ends.

The specimen was peripheral blood mononuclear cells (PBMCs), collected when the disease was refractory, from a patient treated with antithyroid drugs. The chain has TRBV6-1 and TRBJ1-6, with a possible D match to TRBD1 (5 bases). The receptor was isolated from a female donor with Graves disease. The CDR3 sequence is CASRGGSYNSPLHF. CDR3 coding DNA: TGTGCCAGCCGCGGGGGATCCTATAATTCACCCCTCCACTTT.